This T cell receptor beta chain was recovered during a study of CD8 T cells in ankylosing spondylitis. One entry per CDR3 protein results from TCRdb running MiXCR on the 5' RACE reads. The table includes under 250,000 distinct CDR3 sequences, 8.2% detected once. General study points: Reportedly, significant enrichment of disease-linked clones occurred in matched ankylosing spondylitis synovial fluid.

Ten or more counts support this clonotype. Its antigen is unknown. Germline lookup yields CDR1 DFQATT and CDR2 SNEGSKA (reference sequence). This CDR3 contains 12 residues. V dropped 2 bases and J dropped 4 bases, with 7 bases sitting between them. The clonotype was recovered from a female donor with ankylosing spondylitis or in good health (not recorded which). V gene TRBV20-1 combines with J gene TRBJ2-3, with D uncertain. Sequencing was performed on blood, either unsorted or a sorted T cell fraction (not recorded which). The CDR3 nucleotides are TGCAGTGCTAGACCTCTCGCAGATACGCAGTATTTT. Its translation is CSARPLADTQYF.